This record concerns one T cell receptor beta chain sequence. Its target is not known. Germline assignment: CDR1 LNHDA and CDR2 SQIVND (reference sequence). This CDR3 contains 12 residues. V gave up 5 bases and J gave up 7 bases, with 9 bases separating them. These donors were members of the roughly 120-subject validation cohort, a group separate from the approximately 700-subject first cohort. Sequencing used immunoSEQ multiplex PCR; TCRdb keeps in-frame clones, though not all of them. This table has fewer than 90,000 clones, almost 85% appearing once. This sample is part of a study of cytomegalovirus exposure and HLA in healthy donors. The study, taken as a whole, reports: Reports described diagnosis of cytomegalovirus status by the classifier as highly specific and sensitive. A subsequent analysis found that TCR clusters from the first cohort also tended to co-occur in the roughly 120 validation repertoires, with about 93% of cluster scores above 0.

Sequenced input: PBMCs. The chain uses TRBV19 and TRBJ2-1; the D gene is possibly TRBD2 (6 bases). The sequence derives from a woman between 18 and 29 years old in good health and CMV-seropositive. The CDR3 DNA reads TGTGCCAGTAGTTTGGAGGGTAATGAGCAGTTCTTC. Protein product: CASSLEGNEQFF.